The 2 T cell receptor beta chains in this list originate from one sample, sequenced in a study of Graves' ophthalmopathy and Graves' hyperthyroidism. The sequenced template was RNA, covering the TCR beta CDR3 region. Following a first-round RT-PCR that used HTBI primers, a second-round multiplex PCR was carried out. TCRdb used MiXCR to reprocess the multiplex PCR reads, holding one entry per CDR3 protein. The sample includes about 740,000 distinct CDR3 sequences, 40% of them seen just once. Sequenced material: peripheral blood. All receptors come from an adult man with Graves' ophthalmopathy.

The J gene is TRBJ2-2, the V gene TRBV7-9; possible D gene TRBD1, 6 bases. Trimming took 5 bases from V and 4 from J, leaving 14 bases between them. CDR1 is SEHNR, CDR2 FQNEAQ, per germline (reference sequence). This CDR3 has 15 amino acids. The CDR3 sequence: CASSPHRVSTGELFF. In nucleotides, the CDR3 is TGTGCCAGCAGCCCCCACAGGGTTTCCACCGGGGAGCTGTTTTTT.

A note on this clonotype: A much more abundant neighbour one base away suggests this may be a read error. The chain has TRBV7-9 and TRBJ1-2; 9 bases are shared with TRBD1. Per germline, CDR1 SEHNR and CDR2 FQNEAQ (reference sequence). Germline trimming cut 3 bases from V and 3 bases from J; bases unmatched to any gene: 2. CDR3 length: 14 amino acids. The CDR3 here is CASSLTGGHYGYTF. The CDR3 DNA reads as TGTGCCAGCAGCTTGACAGGGGGTCACTATGGCTACACCTTC.